Listed here are 14 T cell receptor beta chains from one sample, sequenced in a study of T-cell memory formation after mild COVID-19. TCRdb re-derived calls from the 5' RACE reads in MiXCR, one entry per CDR3 protein. Of roughly 2,200 distinct CDR3 sequences in the sample, about three quarters were seen once. Sequencing was done on a sample of PBMCs or a T cell subset sorted from them (not recorded which). The receptors stem from an adult who had mild COVID-19 (a few samples of this study predate the infection). Cell type and time point are not known.

CDR3 amino acids: CASSLGVLGTGETQYF. DNA for the CDR3: TGTGCCAGCAGCTTAGGGGTGTTGGGGACCGGGGAGACCCAGTACTTC. V usage is TRBV7-6 and J usage is TRBJ2-5; D possibly uses TRBD1 or TRBD2 (5 bases each). V was cut by 1 base and J by 5 bases, with 17 bases left in between. There are 16 residues in the CDR3. Germline V gives CDR1 SGHVS, CDR2 FNYEAQ. Based on the CDR3 plus reference TRBV7-6 and TRBJ2-5, the full variable domain is GAGVSQSPRYKVTKRGQDVALRCDPISGHVSLYWYRQALGQGPEFLTYFNYEAQQDKSGLPNDRFSAERPEGSISTLTIQRTEQRDSAMYRCASSLGVLGTGETQYFGPGTRLLVL.

The V gene is TRBV19, the J gene TRBJ1-1, with D possibly TRBD1 on 6 matching bases. Germline V CDR1 and CDR2: LNHDA, SQIVND (reference sequence). Trimming took off 2 bases at V and 6 bases at J, with 7 bases between the two ends. This CDR3 has 12 amino acids. CDR3 DNA sequence: TGTGCCAGTAGTATACCAGGGGCTGAAGCTTTCTTT. It codes for CASSIPGAEAFF.

The chain carries TRBV6-5 and TRBJ2-5; D may be TRBD1 (5 bases). CDR1 MNHEY and CDR2 SVGAGI come from the germline V gene. The CDR3 runs 14 residues. The germline V and J ends were trimmed by 5 bases and 2 bases, with 12 bases remaining between them. CDR3 nucleotide sequence: TGTGCCAGCAGTAGAAGACAGAGTCAAGAGACCCAGTACTTC. This encodes CASSRRQSQETQYF.

The chain is built from TRBV11-2 and TRBJ2-2, with D possibly called TRBD1 or TRBD2 (5 bases each). The V end lost 1 base, the J end lost 6 bases, and 12 bases lay between the germline ends. The CDR3 consists of 15 residues. Per germline, CDR1 SGHAT and CDR2 FQNNGV. As DNA, the CDR3 is TGTGCCAGCAGCTTAGGGGACCATCCGCCCGGGGAGCTGTTTTTT. The encoded protein is CASSLGDHPPGELFF.

The chain combines TRBV5-6 with TRBJ2-3; D gene ambiguous. Trimming removed 2 bases from V and 0 bases from J, with 1 base in between. From germline, CDR1 is SGHDT and CDR2 YYEEEE. This CDR3 region has 12 residues. The CDR3 DNA reads TGTGCCAGCAGCTTTAGCACAGATACGCAGTATTTT. Its translation: CASSFSTDTQYF.

By sample share, this clonotype is large. The chain carries TRBV4-2 and TRBJ2-7, with D maybe TRBD2 (5 bases). The CDR3 length is 16 residues. Deletions cut 0 bases from V and 3 bases from J, with 15 bases between. Germline V gene lookup returns CDR1 LGHNA and CDR2 YNFKEQ. The CDR3 bases are TGTGCCAGCAGCCAAGAGCTAGCCGGCTTTTACTACGAGCAGTACTTC. It specifies CASSQELAGFYYEQYF.

The chain combines TRBV7-8 with TRBJ2-4; 13 nucleotides line up with TRBD2. This CDR3 comprises 13 residues. Losses at the gene ends were 6 bases for V and 10 bases for J; bases not matched to a gene: 3. Germline CDR1 and CDR2: SGHVS and FQNEAQ. CDR3 sequence: CASRGLAGEIQYF. CDR3 in DNA: TGTGCCAGCAGAGGACTAGCGGGAGAAATTCAGTACTTC.

The V and J genes are TRBV7-2 and TRBJ2-1, with D perhaps TRBD1 (6 bases). CDR1 is SGHTA, CDR2 FQGNSA, per germline. The CDR3 totals 14 residues. V shed 5 bases and J shed 8 bases, with 16 bases lying between them. Written as DNA, the CDR3 is TGTGCCAGCAGCACGACCCAGGGGATTCATGAGCAGTTCTTC. Protein: CASSTTQGIHEQFF.

By its share, this clonotype is large (0.1 to 1%). The chain carries TRBV5-1 and TRBJ2-1, with 7 bases identical to TRBD2. Germline V gives CDR1 SGHRS, CDR2 YFSETQ. This CDR3 comprises 13 residues. The trim removed 0 bases at V and 6 bases at J, leaving 0 bases unmatched. The CDR3 sequence: CASSLGLANEQFF. In nucleotides, the CDR3 is TGCGCCAGCAGCTTGGGACTAGCCAATGAGCAGTTCTTC. Full variable domain (remainder filled in from reference TRBV5-1 and TRBJ2-1): KAGVTQTPRYLIKTRGQQVTLSCSPISGHRSVSWYQQTPGQGLQFLFEYFSETQRNKGNFPGRFSGRQFSNSRSEMNVSTLELGDSALYLCASSLGLANEQFFGPGTRLTVL.

The V gene is TRBV4-1, the J gene TRBJ2-7, with 8 bases fitting TRBD1. Germline V gene sequence: CDR1 MGHRA, CDR2 YSYEKL. CDR3 length: 15 residues. Trimming removed 4 bases from V and 3 bases from J; junction bases left unmatched: 8. The CDR3 protein is CASSPGGAEDYEQYV. The CDR3 nucleotides read TGCGCCAGCAGCCCAGGGGGCGCGGAAGACTACGAGCAGTACGTC.

Only one count was recorded for this clonotype. V is TRBV15 and J is TRBJ2-1; possible D gene TRBD1, 5 bases. This CDR3 spans 13 amino acids. Germline loops: CDR1 LNHNV, CDR2 YYDKDF (reference sequence). The ends were cut back, 6 bases at V and 9 bases at J, with 15 bases in the middle. The CDR3 is CATRKSQGSEQFF. CDR3 bases: TGTGCCACCAGAAAGAGCCAGGGCTCTGAGCAGTTCTTC.

The J gene is TRBJ2-7, the V gene TRBV7-2; 12 nucleotides line up with TRBD1. Germline values: CDR1 SGHTA, CDR2 FQGNSA. The CDR3 contains 14 residues. Trimming took 3 bases from V and 6 from J; bases not matched to a gene: 3. The CDR3 region has the DNA TGTGCCAGCAGCTTGGGACAGGGGGCGGGCGAGCAGTACTTC. It encodes CASSLGQGAGEQYF.

In its sample, this clonotype is large (0.1 to 1%). V and J are TRBV12-3 or TRBV12-4 and TRBJ2-3; D may be TRBD2 (6 bases). V lost 3 bases and J lost 2, with 12 bases in between. CDR3 length equals 15 residues. Here the CDR3 reads CASSFAAGTTDTQYF. DNA of the CDR3: TGTGCCAGCAGTTTCGCCGCGGGGACCACAGATACGCAGTATTTT.

The V gene is TRBV6-5, the J gene TRBJ1-3; tentative D call: TRBD1 (6 bases). V lost 5 bases and J lost 3, with 11 bases in between. CDR3 length equals 14 residues. Per the germline V gene, CDR1 is MNHEY and CDR2 is SVGAGI. For the CDR3, the DNA is TGTGCCAGCAGTGCGGACAGAAGTGGAAACACCATATATTTT. Amino acids: CASSADRSGNTIYF.